This is a list of T cell receptor beta chains from one sample in a study of early T cells in non-severe SARS-CoV-2 infection. TCRdb re-called the 5' RACE reads with MiXCR, one entry per CDR3 protein. This sample yields approximately 32,000 distinct CDR3 sequences, of which about 5.6% are seen a single time; 7% to 9.5% belongs to the top ten. The specimen sequenced was whole blood. The receptors stem from an adult who was a healthcare worker with PCR-confirmed SARS-CoV-2 infection or an uninfected control (not recorded which). Both conserved end residues are part of each CDR3. Each record gives: J gene, D gene, clone size, V gene, CDR3 DNA, CDR3 protein. A D gene is named only where the DNA matches it firmly. Clone size is shown for a subset of rows, as once, few, many or a class of expanded clone.

>TRBJ1-1|.|many|TRBV30
TGTGCCGTCCTTGAGTTGTACACTGAAGCTTTCTTT
CAVLELYTEAFF
>TRBJ2-7|TRBD1|.|TRBV7-3
TGTGCCAGCAGCCCCAGACAGGGTAACTCCTACGAGCAGTACTTC
CASSPRQGNSYEQYF
>TRBJ2-3|TRBD2|many|TRBV6-4
TGTGCCAGCAGTCAACTAGCGGGGGGCCCGGCAGATACGCAGTATTTT
CASSQLAGGPADTQYF
>TRBJ2-1|.|many|TRBV7-9
TGTGCCAGCAGCCCAACGGACGGGGTCGGCCAGTTCTTC
CASSPTDGVGQFF
>TRBJ2-3|.|.|TRBV25-1
TGTGCCAGCAGTGTTCGACAGGGCACAGATACGCAGTATTTT
CASSVRQGTDTQYF
>TRBJ2-3|.|many|TRBV12-3/TRBV12-4
TGTGCCAGCAGGGTGGGCCCAGATACGCAGTATTTT
CASRVGPDTQYF
>TRBJ2-5|.|many|TRBV30
TGTGCCTGGAGTGTAAAGGGAGGAGAGACCCAGTACTTC
CAWSVKGGETQYF
>TRBJ2-5|.|many|TRBV7-2
TGTGCCAGCAGCTTCTTCGGAGGGCAAGAGACCCAGTACTTC
CASSFFGGQETQYF
>TRBJ1-1|TRBD1|many|TRBV3-1
TGTGCCAGCAGGGCGACTGGACAGGGGAGCACTGAAGCTTTCTTT
CASRATGQGSTEAFF
>TRBJ1-5|TRBD1|many|TRBV27
TGTGCCAGCAGAAGGGACAGGACCAATCAGCCCCAGCATTTT
CASRRDRTNQPQHF
>TRBJ2-1|TRBD2|many|TRBV13
TGTGCCAGCAGACATGGGACTAGCGGGGGGAGCTCCTACAATGAGCAGTTCTTC
CASRHGTSGGSSYNEQFF
>TRBJ2-7|.|large|TRBV10-3
TGTGCCATCAGTGACCCACGGGAGTCCTACGAGCAGTACTTC
CAISDPRESYEQYF
>TRBJ1-1|.|many|TRBV7-8
TGTGCCAGCAGCGGGTCGACTGGGGACACTGAAGCTTTCTTT
CASSGSTGDTEAFF
>TRBJ2-2|TRBD2|.|TRBV2
TGTGCCAGCAGTGAGCGACTAGCGGGAGCGAGGCGTACCGGGGAGCTGTTTTTT
CASSERLAGARRTGELFF
>TRBJ2-7|.|many|TRBV6-5
TGTGCCAGCAGTTCCGCCGAAGGGGCCAAATACGAGCAGTACTTC
CASSSAEGAKYEQYF
>TRBJ2-1|TRBD1|many|TRBV12-3/TRBV12-4
TGTGCCAGCAGTTTAGGGACAGGGCGTTGGCAGTTCTTC
CASSLGTGRWQFF
>TRBJ2-7|TRBD2|many|TRBV7-8
TGTGCCAGTCGGCGGGAGAGCTCCTACGAGCAGTACTTC
CASRRESSYEQYF
>TRBJ2-5|.|many|TRBV11-3
TGTGCCAGCAGCGCCGTCGGGGAGACCCAGTACTTC
CASSAVGETQYF
>TRBJ2-2|TRBD2|many|TRBV30
TGTGCCCGCGGGGGGGGCCGCGACACCGGGGAGCTGTTTTTT
CARGGGRDTGELFF
>TRBJ2-6|.|few|TRBV5-1
TGCGCCAGCAGCTTGGATCCGCCTACTGGGGCCAACGTCCTGACTTTC
CASSLDPPTGANVLTF
>TRBJ2-7|.|many|TRBV4-3
TGCGCCAGCAGCCCTACAATAGACTACGAGCAGTACTTC
CASSPTIDYEQYF
>TRBJ2-1|.|many|TRBV4-2
TGTGCCAGCAGCCTCGAGGGCACGAGCTCCTACAATGAGCAGTTCTTC
CASSLEGTSSYNEQFF
>TRBJ1-2|TRBD1|.|TRBV20-1
TGCAGTTCGAGACAGGGAAACTATGGCTACACCTTC
CSSRQGNYGYTF
>TRBJ2-7|.|many|TRBV27
TGTGCCAGCATGCGACATGGGCCGGGCTACGAGCAGTACTTC
CASMRHGPGYEQYF
>TRBJ2-7|.|many|TRBV27
TGTGCCAACTCCCCCCCGGCCGAGCAGTACTTC
CANSPPAEQYF
>TRBJ2-1|TRBD2|many|TRBV6-1
TGTGCCACTTTCCCGGGACTACATCACAATGAGCAGTTCTTC
CATFPGLHHNEQFF
>TRBJ2-7|TRBD1|many|TRBV28
TGTGCCAGCAGGGGACAGGGGTCTGGCCAGCAGTACTTC
CASRGQGSGQQYF
>TRBJ1-1|TRBD1|many|TRBV12-5
TGTGCTAGTGGTTTTCCCGGGACAGGGGGCACTGAAGCTTTCTTT
CASGFPGTGGTEAFF
>TRBJ2-3|TRBD2|many|TRBV4-2
TGTGCCAGCAGCCAAGATCTATTGGTAGCTAGCGGCCGACCAGGTACGCAGTATTTT
CASSQDLLVASGRPGTQYF
>TRBJ2-1|TRBD2|many|TRBV10-3
TGTGCCATCAGTGGGACTAGCGGGACCTCCTACAATGAGCAGTTCTTC
CAISGTSGTSYNEQFF
>TRBJ2-1|TRBD2|many|TRBV3-1
TGTGCCAGCAGCTATGCGGGACTAAATAAGAGGGGGCAGTTCTTC
CASSYAGLNKRGQFF
>TRBJ1-5|TRBD1|many|TRBV11-2
TGTGCCAGCGGACAGGGAGGGCATCAGCCCCAGCATTTT
CASGQGGHQPQHF